This T cell receptor (beta chain) was recorded in a study of tumor and adjacent non-tumor tissue in lung cancer. Across the study: Each sample yielded some 4 million productive TCRbeta reads on average.

This CDR3 is built from 18 residues. The germline CDR1 and CDR2 sequences are SGHVS and FQNEAQ. The template was RNA from unsorted bulk tissue. Distant lung tissue was collected more than 3 cm away from the tumor edge. The library came from three nested PCR rounds adapted from ARM-PCR protocols. One entry per CDR3 protein, called by TCRdb with MiXCR from the multiplex PCR reads. Here the sample spans 52,000 or so distinct CDR3 sequences, 74% being singletons. In its sample, this clonotype was seen once. What it binds is not known. At one end, the junction sequence differs from germline, possibly due to a read error. The study's findings and limits: Normal lung showed higher cumulative top 100 clone frequency than tumor. TCR diversity was significantly greater in tumor than normal lung tissue. Higher tumor TCR diversity was associated with shorter survival.

The sample was distant non-tumor lung tissue. The TCR originated in a woman aged 60-75 years with non-small cell lung cancer. The V gene is TRBV7-8, the J gene TRBJ2-6, with a weak D call TRBD1 (6 bases). This chain's CDR3 is CANSKTGLDLSGANVLTF. Written as DNA, the CDR3 is TGTGCCAACAGCAAGACAGGTCTTGACCTCTCTGGGGCCAACGTCCTGACTTTC.